The 6 T cell receptor beta chains listed next were all sequenced from one sample in a study of shared clonotypes between healthy human individuals. Method: immunoSEQ multiplex PCR; TCRdb's copy keeps in-frame clones and lacks some. The sample yields 2,100,000 or so clones, around 95% seen once. The sequenced material came from naive CD4+ T cells sorted from blood. Subset given: CD45RA+ positively selected. The receptors originated from a man aged 18 to 29 in good health.

This clone was detected once. The gene calls are TRBV6-5 and TRBJ2-7, with TRBD1 identical over 8 bases. V lost 5 bases and J lost 11; bases outside the gene matches: 17. This CDR3 is 15 amino acids long. Germline CDR1 and CDR2: MNHEY and SVGAGI. CDR3 in DNA: TGTGCCAGCAGTCAAAAAAAAGGACAGGGAAATTTTGAGTACTTC. This translates into CASSQKKGQGNFEYF.

This chain connects TRBV18 to TRBJ1-6; D is uncertain. This CDR3 is 17 amino acids long. Germline-derived CDR1 and CDR2 are KGHSH and LQKENI. Trimming took off 2 bases at V and 2 bases at J, with 13 bases between the two ends. The CDR3 DNA follows: TGTGCCAGCTCACCATTTAGCAGCCAAACCTATAATTCACCCCTCCACTTT. It translates to CASSPFSSQTYNSPLHF. Drawing the rest from reference TRBV18 and TRBJ1-6, the complete variable domain is NAGVMQNPRHLVRRRGQEARLRCSPMKGHSHVYWYRQLPEEGLKFMVYLQKENIIDESGMPKERFSAEFPKEGPSILRIQQVVRGDSAAYFCASSPFSSQTYNSPLHFGNGTRLTVT.

This clone was counted once. V and J are TRBV19 and TRBJ1-5, with a weak D call TRBD1 (5 bases). Germline V gene data show CDR1 as LNHDA and CDR2 as SQIVND (reference sequence). The CDR3 consists of 15 residues. V lost 6 bases, J lost 0 bases, and 12 bases lay in between. The CDR3 DNA reads TGTGCCAGTAGAGGCCGGGACCCTAGCAATCAGCCCCAGCATTTT. This sequence encodes CASRGRDPSNQPQHF.

This CDR3 is CATSPFTDTQYF. CDR3 nucleotide sequence: TGTGCCACCAGTCCCTTCACAGATACGCAGTATTTT. The chain joins TRBV15 to TRBJ2-3, with D unresolved. CDR3 length equals 12 residues. V was clipped by 6 bases and J by 2 bases, with 6 bases between them. Germline CDR1 and CDR2: LNHNV and YYDKDF (reference sequence). The whole variable domain, remainder taken from reference TRBV15 and TRBJ2-3, is DAMVIQNPRYQVTQFGKPVTLSCSQTLNHNVMYWYQQKSSQAPKLLFHYYDKDFNNEADTPDNFQSRRPNTSFCFLDIRSPGLGDTAMYLCATSPFTDTQYFGPGTRLTVL.

For this clone: The same CDR3 also results from other DNA sequences found in this sample. This chain links TRBV18 with TRBJ2-5; D is uncertain. CDR1 is KGHSH and CDR2 is LQKENI in the germline V gene. V lost 2 bases, J lost 1 base, and 8 bases lay in between. The CDR3 covers 14 residues. CDR3 DNA: TGTGCCAGCTCACCATTGTCCAGCCAAGAGACCCAGTACTTC. Its protein is CASSPLSSQETQYF.

The chain links TRBV25-1 to TRBJ1-4; possible D gene TRBD1, 5 bases. The CDR3 is made up of 15 amino acids. V shed 1 base and J shed 8 bases, with 14 bases lying between them. The V gene's germline CDR1 is MGHDK and CDR2 SYGVNS. The DNA for the CDR3 is TGTGCCAGCAGTGAATCCGGGGGTCGGATCGAAAAACTGTTTTTT. This translates into CASSESGGRIEKLFF. Complete variable domain (other parts from reference TRBV25-1 and TRBJ1-4): EADIYQTPRYLVIGTGKKITLECSQTMGHDKMYWYQQDPGMELHLIHYSYGVNSTEKGDLSSESTVSRIRTEHFPLTLESARPSHTSQYLCASSESGGRIEKLFFGSGTQLSVL.